Following are 5 T cell receptor beta chains from one sample sequenced in a study of identical twins. Each CDR3 protein is one row after TCRdb ran MiXCR on the 5' RACE reads. The repertoire holds fewer than 650,000 distinct CDR3 sequences, with approximately 9.6% as singletons. The data were also submitted as part of a second study, on yellow fever vaccine responses in identical twins.

The sequencing sample was made of PBMCs. Source of these receptors: a young woman in good health.

This clonotype was detected only a few times. The chain combines TRBV7-2 with TRBJ2-1, with 13 nucleotides matching TRBD2. The CDR3 has 14 residues. V trimming: 4 bases; J trimming: 9 bases; junction bases outside the gene matches: 3. Germline CDR1 and CDR2: SGHTA and FQGNSA. This CDR3 reads CASSSGLAGVEQFF. CDR3 coding DNA: TGTGCCAGCAGCTCCGGACTAGCGGGAGTTGAGCAGTTCTTC.

A few counts support this clonotype. The chain combines TRBV7-6 with TRBJ2-1, with TRBD1 matching over 10 bases. With V trimmed by 5 bases and J by 6 bases, 10 bases remained unmatched. From germline, CDR1 is SGHVS and CDR2 FNYEAQ. The CDR3 runs 16 residues. The CDR3 loop is CASSGLDRGLSNEQFF. Written as DNA, the CDR3 is TGTGCCAGCAGCGGTTTAGACAGGGGGCTAAGCAATGAGCAGTTCTTC.

This sequence joins TRBV7-2 and TRBJ2-1; D call uncertain. Trimming cost V 3 bases and J 9 bases, with 24 bases left between them. The CDR3 has 17 residues. Germline CDR1 is SGHTA and CDR2 is FQGNSA. The DNA for the CDR3 is TGTGCCAGCAGCTTCGACCACCCTAGATATACCGAACCTGAGCAGTTCTTC. Translating it yields CASSFDHPRYTEPEQFF.

The chain is built from TRBV12-3 or TRBV12-4 and TRBJ2-5; 7 bases align to TRBD1. The CDR3 has 14 amino acids. The V and J ends lost 3 bases and 5 bases, in that order; junction bases with no gene match: 6. CDR3 residues: CASSFRQGRETQYF. The CDR3 nucleotides read TGTGCCAGCAGTTTCAGACAGGGTCGTGAGACCCAGTACTTC.

This clonotype showed up many times. The rearrangement uses TRBV5-1 and TRBJ2-7, with D hard to call. The V gene lost 4 bases and the J gene lost 0 bases, with 11 bases spanning the gap. CDR1 and CDR2 from the germline V gene are SGHRS and YFSETQ. CDR3 length equals 14 residues. This CDR3 reads CASSPTTSSYEQYF. CDR3 coding DNA: TGCGCCAGCAGCCCGACGACCAGCTCCTACGAGCAGTACTTC.